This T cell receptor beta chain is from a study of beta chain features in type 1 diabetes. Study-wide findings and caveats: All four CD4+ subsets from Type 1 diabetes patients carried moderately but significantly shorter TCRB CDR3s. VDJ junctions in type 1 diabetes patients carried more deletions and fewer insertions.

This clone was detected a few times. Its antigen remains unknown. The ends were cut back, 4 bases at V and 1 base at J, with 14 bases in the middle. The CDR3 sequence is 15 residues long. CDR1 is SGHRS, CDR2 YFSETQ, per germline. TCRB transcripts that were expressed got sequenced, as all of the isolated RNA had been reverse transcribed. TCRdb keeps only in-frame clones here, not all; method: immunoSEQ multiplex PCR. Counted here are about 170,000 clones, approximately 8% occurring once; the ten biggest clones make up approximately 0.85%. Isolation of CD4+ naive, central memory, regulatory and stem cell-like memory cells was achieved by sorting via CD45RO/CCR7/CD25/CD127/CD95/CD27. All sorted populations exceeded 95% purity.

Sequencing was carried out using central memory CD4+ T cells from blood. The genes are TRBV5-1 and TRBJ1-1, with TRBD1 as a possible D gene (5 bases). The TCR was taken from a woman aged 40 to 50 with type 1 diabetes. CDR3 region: CASSPVGGRNTEAFF. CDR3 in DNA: TGCGCCAGCAGCCCGGTCGGGGGACGGAACACTGAAGCTTTCTTT. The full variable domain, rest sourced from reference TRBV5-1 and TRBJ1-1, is KAGVTQTPRYLIKTRGQQVTLSCSPISGHRSVSWYQQTPGQGLQFLFEYFSETQRNKGNFPGRFSGRQFSNSRSEMNVSTLELGDSALYLCASSPVGGRNTEAFFGQGTRLTVV.